This is a list of T cell receptor beta chains from one sample in a study of cytomegalovirus exposure and HLA in healthy donors. Clones were sequenced by immunoSEQ multiplex PCR, and TCRdb holds only the in-frame ones, with some missing. In the table there are some 340,000 clones, approximately 90% of which are singletons. The source material was PBMCs. All receptors derive from a woman in her twenties or thirties in good health and CMV-seropositive. Both conserved end residues are trimmed from each CDR3.

j_gene: TRBJ1-4
v_gene: TRBV2
CDR3aa: ASRDTATNEKLF

j_gene: TRBJ2-3
v_gene: TRBV7-6
CDR3aa: ASSGGASTDTQY

j_gene: TRBJ2-7
v_gene: TRBV5-1
CDR3aa: ASSGTGTDSYEQY

j_gene: TRBJ1-5
v_gene: TRBV28
CDR3aa: ASSLRDRGHNQPQH

j_gene: TRBJ2-5
v_gene: TRBV5-4
CDR3aa: ASSWEVQGETQY

j_gene: TRBJ2-3
v_gene: TRBV27
CDR3aa: ASSLVAGGDTQY

j_gene: TRBJ2-1
v_gene: TRBV5-1
CDR3aa: ASSLGQGMLVDEQF

j_gene: TRBJ1-3
v_gene: TRBV4-2
CDR3aa: ASSPEANSGNTIY

j_gene: TRBJ2-7
v_gene: TRBV4-2
CDR3aa: ASSNDRQQY

j_gene: TRBJ1-2
v_gene: TRBV7-2
CDR3aa: ASSLEVRGTDGYT

j_gene: TRBJ2-3
v_gene: TRBV30
CDR3aa: AWSVRDRFWDTQY

j_gene: TRBJ2-5
v_gene: TRBV11-3
CDR3aa: ASSADGGNQETQY

j_gene: TRBJ1-2
v_gene: TRBV2
CDR3aa: ASNPDDRVSSWYT

j_gene: TRBJ2-3
v_gene: TRBV27
CDR3aa: ASTVAGALDTQY

j_gene: TRBJ1-2
v_gene: TRBV28
CDR3aa: ASSLTGGPNYGYT

j_gene: TRBJ2-4
v_gene: TRBV6-1
CDR3aa: ASSEIDRAGGIQY

j_gene: TRBJ1-2
v_gene: TRBV9
CDR3aa: ASSLVGTGGYGYT

j_gene: TRBJ2-6
v_gene: TRBV30
CDR3aa: AWRVGGSGANVLT

j_gene: TRBJ2-2
v_gene: TRBV29-1
CDR3aa: SVVVAGEWRTGELF

j_gene: TRBJ2-3
v_gene: TRBV5-1
CDR3aa: ASRREWADTQY

j_gene: TRBJ2-1
v_gene: TRBV25-1
CDR3aa: ASGDEQF

j_gene: TRBJ2-5
v_gene: TRBV4-1
CDR3aa: ASSQEGERAGTQY

j_gene: TRBJ2-1
v_gene: TRBV15
CDR3aa: ATSRDRGLAGVLEQF

j_gene: TRBJ2-7
v_gene: TRBV6-5
CDR3aa: ASSYEGPYNEQY

j_gene: TRBJ2-1
v_gene: TRBV28
CDR3aa: ASSLQGLYNEQF

j_gene: TRBJ2-5
v_gene: TRBV2
CDR3aa: ASSDGAGPGETQY

j_gene: TRBJ2-3
v_gene: TRBV27
CDR3aa: ASSLLQGSTDTQY

j_gene: TRBJ1-2
v_gene: TRBV2
CDR3aa: ALSGGQGPTRGYT

j_gene: TRBJ2-3
v_gene: TRBV5-4
CDR3aa: ASSFLSGGRTDTQY

j_gene: TRBJ2-1
v_gene: TRBV28
CDR3aa: ASRPGHIYNEQF

j_gene: TRBJ2-1
v_gene: TRBV4-1
CDR3aa: ASSQVATGGLLRQF

j_gene: TRBJ2-7
v_gene: TRBV7-3
CDR3aa: ASSIQPAYEQY

j_gene: TRBJ1-4
v_gene: TRBV14
CDR3aa: ASSQVTHSTNEKLF

j_gene: TRBJ1-1
v_gene: TRBV5-6
CDR3aa: ASSLPEELNTEAF

j_gene: TRBJ1-5
v_gene: TRBV15
CDR3aa: ATSGERSGNQPQH

j_gene: TRBJ2-5
v_gene: TRBV29-1
CDR3aa: SDLRMPLGTQY

j_gene: TRBJ2-5
v_gene: TRBV6-5
CDR3aa: ASRKIAGDQETQY

j_gene: TRBJ1-2
v_gene: TRBV30
CDR3aa: AWSSGHPEGYT

j_gene: TRBJ1-5
v_gene: TRBV19
CDR3aa: ASSTQEGSNQPQH

j_gene: TRBJ1-2
v_gene: TRBV28
CDR3aa: ASSLGRYSGGYT

j_gene: TRBJ1-1
v_gene: TRBV28
CDR3aa: ASATDRGVVNTEAF

j_gene: TRBJ2-7
v_gene: TRBV15
CDR3aa: ATSRGGQGADEQY

j_gene: TRBJ1-2
v_gene: TRBV30
CDR3aa: AWSEIRTHKHYGYT

j_gene: TRBJ1-1
v_gene: TRBV6-1
CDR3aa: ASSAVSLNTEAF